Detailed here is one T cell receptor (beta chain). Its antigen is unidentified. The method was immunoSEQ multiplex PCR; TCRdb's version includes in-frame clones alone and lacks a portion of them. Here the sample spans 35,000 to 45,000 clones, around 86% being singletons. V lost 6 bases and J 0 bases, leaving 9 bases between the germline ends. CDR3 length: 14 residues. Looked up from germline, CDR1 is SGHAT and CDR2 is FQDESV (reference sequence). Prior autoimmune disease or systemic immunosuppression barred patients. This record belongs to a study of OX40 agonist ivuxolimab in advanced cancers. For the study at large: Participants, 75% to 90% male, averaged about 56 years of age, ranging from roughly 23 to 90. Whole-study results and caveats: More expanded clones were seen, on average, in CD8+ T cells than in CD4+. Among the nonresponders, some also had low normalized T-cell clonal expansion.

The sequence came from an adult with an advanced solid tumor such as melanoma, head and neck, liver or kidney cancer. The chain combines TRBV11-1 with TRBJ2-1; D unresolved. Sequencing used CD4+ or CD8+ T cells sorted from blood, obtained in a trial of the OX40 agonist ivuxolimab. Written as DNA, the CDR3 is TGTGCCAGCAGTCTCACCCCCTCCTACAATGAGCAGTTCTTC. This sequence encodes CASSLTPSYNEQFF.